This T cell receptor (beta chain) emerged from a study of CD8+CD57+ T cells in acquired aplastic anemia. In the study overall: CD4+ and CD8+ cells, once sorted, gave DNA averaging around 3.2 ug.

Genomic DNA provided the template from which TCR beta VDJ and CDR3 profiles were obtained. One entry per CDR3 protein, called by TCRdb with MiXCR from the reads. Of a few hundred thousand distinct CDR3 sequences listed, 56% are singletons. Remarks on this clonotype: No antigen is known for it.

Patients included in sequencing had previously demonstrated CD8+CD57+ cell expansion by flow cytometry. Everyone among the patients had severe acquired aplastic anemia. Therapy had not been given to patients before blood sampling. Germline V CDR1 and CDR2: SGDLS, YYNGEE. The V end was cut by 0 bases, the J end by 6 bases, with 12 bases between. This CDR3 is built from 14 residues. Study outcomes and limitations: Some 30 was the count of CD8+ CDR3 sequences that patients shared with controls.

This clonotype originated in a human donor with aplastic anemia. The V and J genes are TRBV9 and TRBJ1-2; D remains ambiguous. Sequenced input: sorted CD4+, CD8+, or CD8+CD57+ T cells (not recorded which) from PBMCs. The CDR3 nucleotides read TGTGCCAGCAGCGTAGACCCAGTCATCAATGGCTACACCTTC. It is translated as CASSVDPVINGYTF.